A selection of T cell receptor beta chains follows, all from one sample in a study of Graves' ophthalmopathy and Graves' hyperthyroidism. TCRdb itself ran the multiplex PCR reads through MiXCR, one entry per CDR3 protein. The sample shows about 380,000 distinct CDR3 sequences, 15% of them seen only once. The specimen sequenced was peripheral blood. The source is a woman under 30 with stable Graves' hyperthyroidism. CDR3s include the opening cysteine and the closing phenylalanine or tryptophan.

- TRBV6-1 CASSERPDDKDIQYF
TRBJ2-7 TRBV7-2 CASSLPGGEQYF
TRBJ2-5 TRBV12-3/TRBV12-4 CASSPGTGPETQYF
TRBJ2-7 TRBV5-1 CASARWGQGTEQYF
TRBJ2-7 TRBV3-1 CASSQAWTAYEQYF
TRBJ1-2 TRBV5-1 CASSLDSVRVGYTF
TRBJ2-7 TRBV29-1 CSVEKRQSSYEQYF
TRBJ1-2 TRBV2 CASSSGTLRYGYTF
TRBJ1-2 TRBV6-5 CASSYRGRNYGYTF
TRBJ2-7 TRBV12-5 CASGLVRVGSYEQYF
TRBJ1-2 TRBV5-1 CASSLREGGTDYGYTF
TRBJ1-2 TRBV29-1 CSVWTPGNYGYTF
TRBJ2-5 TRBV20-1 CSARVRGSRIGTSQETQYF
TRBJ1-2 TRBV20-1 CRGDGGDDYGYTF
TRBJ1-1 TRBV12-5 CASGLTANTEAFF
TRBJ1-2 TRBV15 CATSIDREYGYTF
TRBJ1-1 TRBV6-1 CASSEEEASGTEAFF
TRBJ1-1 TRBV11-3 CASSFRESTEAFF
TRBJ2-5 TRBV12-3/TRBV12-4 CASSLYGGDETQYF
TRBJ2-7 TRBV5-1 CASSFNRAREQYF
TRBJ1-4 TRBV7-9 CASSRDSYNEKLFF
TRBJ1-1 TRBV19 CASSRSRAGDTEAFF
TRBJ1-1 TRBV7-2 CASSLVNTPNTEAFF
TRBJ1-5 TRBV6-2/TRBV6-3 CASSVDRGLMGNQPQHF
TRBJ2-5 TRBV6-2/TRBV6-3 CASTEDREETQYF
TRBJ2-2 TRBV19 CASSPDWNTGELFF
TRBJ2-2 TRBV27 CASRPRAGLTGELFF
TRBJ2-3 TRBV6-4 CASIPWTSGGSSTDTQYF
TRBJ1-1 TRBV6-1 CASSGTGEATEAFF
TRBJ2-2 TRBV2 CASKDENTGELFF
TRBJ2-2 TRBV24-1 CATSDGTGWWTGELFF
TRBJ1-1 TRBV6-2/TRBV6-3 CASSTSEVTTEAFF
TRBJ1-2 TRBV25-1 CASAGKRGRGSYGYTF
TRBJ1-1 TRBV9 CASSVGAGANTEAFF
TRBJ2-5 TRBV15 CATSRELAGGRLETQYF
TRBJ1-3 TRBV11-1 CASSLGAVGNTIYF
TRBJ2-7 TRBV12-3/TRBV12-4 CASSFGRASYEQYF
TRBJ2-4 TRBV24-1 CATSEAGHLQYF
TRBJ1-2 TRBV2 CASSEIQGARGYTF
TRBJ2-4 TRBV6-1 CASSPGTATSIQYF
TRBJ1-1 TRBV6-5 CASSYSRGGRTEAFF
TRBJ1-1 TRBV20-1 CSAGVTGDAEAFF
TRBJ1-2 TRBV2 CASIVTAYGYTF
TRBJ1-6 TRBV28 CASSLRGTRNSPLHF
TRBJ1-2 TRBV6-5 CASGGQNYGYTF
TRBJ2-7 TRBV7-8 CASSSKRITYEQYF
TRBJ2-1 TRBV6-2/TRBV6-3 CASSLSGGEQFF
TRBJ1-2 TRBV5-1 CASSSPSDRGIGYTF
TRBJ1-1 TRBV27 CASSLSMGKNIDTEAFF
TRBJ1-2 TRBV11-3 CASSSDQRRSYGYTF